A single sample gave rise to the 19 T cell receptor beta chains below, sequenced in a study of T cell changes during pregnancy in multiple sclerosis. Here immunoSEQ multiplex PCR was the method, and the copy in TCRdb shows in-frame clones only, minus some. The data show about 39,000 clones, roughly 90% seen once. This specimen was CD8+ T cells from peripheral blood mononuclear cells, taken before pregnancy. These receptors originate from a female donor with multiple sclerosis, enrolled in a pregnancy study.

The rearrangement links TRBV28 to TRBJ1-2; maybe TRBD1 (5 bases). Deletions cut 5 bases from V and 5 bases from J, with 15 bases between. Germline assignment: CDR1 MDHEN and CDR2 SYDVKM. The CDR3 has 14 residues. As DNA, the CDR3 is TGTGCCAGCAGTCCTTCCGGGGGAGGGTATGGCTACACCTTC. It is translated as CASSPSGGGYGYTF.

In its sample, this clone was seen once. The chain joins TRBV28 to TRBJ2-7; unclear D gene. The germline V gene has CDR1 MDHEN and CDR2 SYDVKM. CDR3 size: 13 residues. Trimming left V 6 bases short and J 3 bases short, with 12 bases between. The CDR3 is CASRRLPVYEQYF. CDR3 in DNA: TGTGCCAGCAGACGCCTACCCGTCTACGAGCAGTACTTC.

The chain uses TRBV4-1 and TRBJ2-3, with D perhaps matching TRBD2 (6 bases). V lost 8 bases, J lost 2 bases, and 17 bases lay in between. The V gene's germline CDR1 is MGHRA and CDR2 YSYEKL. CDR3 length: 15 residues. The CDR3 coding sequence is TGCGCCAGCGCATGGGAGGTGGCGACCACAGATACGCAGTATTTT. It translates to CASAWEVATTDTQYF.

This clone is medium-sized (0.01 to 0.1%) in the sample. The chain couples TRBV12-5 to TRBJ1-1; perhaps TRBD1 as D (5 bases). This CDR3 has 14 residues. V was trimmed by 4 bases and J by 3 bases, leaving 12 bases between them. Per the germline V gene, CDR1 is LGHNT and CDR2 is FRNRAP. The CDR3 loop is CASGYGGGDTEAFF. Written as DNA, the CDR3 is TGTGCTAGTGGTTACGGGGGGGGAGACACTGAAGCTTTCTTT.

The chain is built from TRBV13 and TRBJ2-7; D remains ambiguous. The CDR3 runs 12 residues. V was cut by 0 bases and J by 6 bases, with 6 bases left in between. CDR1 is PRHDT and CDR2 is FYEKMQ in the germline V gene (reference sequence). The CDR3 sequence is CASSLGRSEQYF. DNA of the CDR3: TGTGCCAGCAGCTTAGGAAGGAGCGAGCAGTACTTC.

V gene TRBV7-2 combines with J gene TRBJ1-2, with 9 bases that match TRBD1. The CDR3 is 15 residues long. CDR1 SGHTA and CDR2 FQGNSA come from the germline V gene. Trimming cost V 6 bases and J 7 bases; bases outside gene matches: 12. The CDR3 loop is CASRRTVGTGSGYTF. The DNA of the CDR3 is TGTGCCAGCAGACGCACCGTTGGGACAGGGAGTGGCTACACCTTC.

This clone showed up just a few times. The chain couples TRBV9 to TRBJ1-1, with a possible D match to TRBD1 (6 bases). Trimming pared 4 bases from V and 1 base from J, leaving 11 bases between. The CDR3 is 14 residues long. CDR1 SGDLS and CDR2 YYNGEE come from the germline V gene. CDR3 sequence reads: CASSQGRGNTEAFF. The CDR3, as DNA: TGTGCCAGCAGCCAGGGGAGGGGGAACACTGAAGCTTTCTTT.

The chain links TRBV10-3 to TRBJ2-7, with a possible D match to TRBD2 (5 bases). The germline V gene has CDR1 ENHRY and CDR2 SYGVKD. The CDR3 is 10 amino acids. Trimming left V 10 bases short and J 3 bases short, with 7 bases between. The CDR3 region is CATGNYEQYF. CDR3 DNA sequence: TGTGCCACGGGGAACTACGAGCAGTACTTC.

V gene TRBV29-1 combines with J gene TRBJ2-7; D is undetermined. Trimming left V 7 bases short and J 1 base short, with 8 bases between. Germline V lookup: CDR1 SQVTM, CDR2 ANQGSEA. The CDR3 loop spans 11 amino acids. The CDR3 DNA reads TGCAGCGCAACGCGTTCCTACGAGCAGTACTTC. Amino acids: CSATRSYEQYF.

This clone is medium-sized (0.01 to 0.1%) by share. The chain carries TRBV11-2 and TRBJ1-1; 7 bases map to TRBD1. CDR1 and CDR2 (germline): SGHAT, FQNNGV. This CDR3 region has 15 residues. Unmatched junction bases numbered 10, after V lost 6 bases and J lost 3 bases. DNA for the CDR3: TGTGCCAGCAGTTTAAGGAGGGGGCAGGACACTGAAGCTTTCTTT. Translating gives CASSLRRGQDTEAFF.

The CDR3 protein is CASSPSSGGYNEQFF. Here the CDR3 DNA reads TGTGCCAGCAGCCCCAGTAGCGGGGGCTACAATGAGCAGTTCTTC. The chain has TRBV7-6 and TRBJ2-1; 9 bases align to TRBD2. Germline V gives CDR1 SGHVS, CDR2 FNYEAQ. V trimming: 5 bases; J trimming: 3 bases; junction bases outside the gene matches: 5. This CDR3 comprises 15 residues. The full variable domain, completed using reference TRBV7-6 and TRBJ2-1, is GAGVSQSPRYKVTKRGQDVALRCDPISGHVSLYWYRQALGQGPEFLTYFNYEAQQDKSGLPNDRFSAERPEGSISTLTIQRTEQRDSAMYRCASSPSSGGYNEQFFGPGTRLTVL.

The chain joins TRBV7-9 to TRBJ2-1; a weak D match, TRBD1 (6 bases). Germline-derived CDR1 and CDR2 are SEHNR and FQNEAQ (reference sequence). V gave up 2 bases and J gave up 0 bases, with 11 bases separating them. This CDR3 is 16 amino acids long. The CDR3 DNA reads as TGTGCCAGCAGCTTAACACAGGGTTCCTCCTACAATGAGCAGTTCTTC. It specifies CASSLTQGSSYNEQFF.

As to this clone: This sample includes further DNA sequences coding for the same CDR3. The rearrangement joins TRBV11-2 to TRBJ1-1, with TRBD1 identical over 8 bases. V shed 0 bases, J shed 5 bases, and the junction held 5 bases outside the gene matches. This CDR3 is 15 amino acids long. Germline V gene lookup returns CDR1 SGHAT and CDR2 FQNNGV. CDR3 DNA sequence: TGTGCCAGCAGCTTAGAGCGGACAGGGCGTACTGAAGCTTTCTTT. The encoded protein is CASSLERTGRTEAFF.

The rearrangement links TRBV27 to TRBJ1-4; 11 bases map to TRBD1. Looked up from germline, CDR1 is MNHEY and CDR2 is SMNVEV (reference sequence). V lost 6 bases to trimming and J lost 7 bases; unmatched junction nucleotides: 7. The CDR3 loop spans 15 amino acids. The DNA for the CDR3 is TGTGCCAGCAGCCCCGGGACAGGGGGGGCTGAAAAACTGTTTTTT. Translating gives CASSPGTGGAEKLFF.

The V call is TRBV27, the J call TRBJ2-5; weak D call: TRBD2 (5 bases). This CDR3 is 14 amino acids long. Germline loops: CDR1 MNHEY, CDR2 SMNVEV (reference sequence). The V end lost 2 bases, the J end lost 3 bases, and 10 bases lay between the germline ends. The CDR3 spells CASSLLRGKETQYF. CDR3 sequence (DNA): TGTGCCAGCAGTTTACTCCGAGGGAAAGAGACCCAGTACTTC.

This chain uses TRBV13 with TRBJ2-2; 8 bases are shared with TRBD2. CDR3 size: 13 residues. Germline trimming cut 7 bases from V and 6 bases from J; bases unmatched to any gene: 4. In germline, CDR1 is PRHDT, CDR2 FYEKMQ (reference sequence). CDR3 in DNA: TGTGCCAGCAAGCGGGAGAAGTCCGGGGAGCTGTTTTTT. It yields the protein CASKREKSGELFF.

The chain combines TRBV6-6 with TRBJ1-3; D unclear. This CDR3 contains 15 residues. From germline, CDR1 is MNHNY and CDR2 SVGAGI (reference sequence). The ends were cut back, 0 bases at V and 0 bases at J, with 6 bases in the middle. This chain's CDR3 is CASSYSASSGNTIYF. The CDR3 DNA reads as TGTGCCAGCAGTTACTCGGCAAGCTCTGGAAACACCATATATTTT.

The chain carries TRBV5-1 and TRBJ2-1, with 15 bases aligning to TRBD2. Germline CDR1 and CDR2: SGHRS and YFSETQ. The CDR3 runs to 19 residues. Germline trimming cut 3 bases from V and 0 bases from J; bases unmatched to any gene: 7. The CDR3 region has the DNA TGCGCCAGCAGCTCCCCCGGGACTAGCGGGGGGAGCTCCTACAATGAGCAGTTCTTC. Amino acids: CASSSPGTSGGSSYNEQFF.

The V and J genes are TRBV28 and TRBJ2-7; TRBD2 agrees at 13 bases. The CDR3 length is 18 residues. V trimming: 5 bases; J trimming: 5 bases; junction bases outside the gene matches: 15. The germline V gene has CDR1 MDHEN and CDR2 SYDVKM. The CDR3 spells CASSPGTSGIPPGNEQYF. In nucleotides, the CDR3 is TGTGCCAGCAGTCCCGGGACTAGCGGGATCCCGCCGGGGAACGAGCAGTACTTC.